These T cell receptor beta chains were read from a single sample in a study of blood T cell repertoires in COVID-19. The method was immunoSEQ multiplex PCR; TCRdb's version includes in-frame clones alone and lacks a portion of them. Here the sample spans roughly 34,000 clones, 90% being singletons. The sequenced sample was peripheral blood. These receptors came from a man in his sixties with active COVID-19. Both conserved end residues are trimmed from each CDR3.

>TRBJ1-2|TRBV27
ASSWAINYGYT
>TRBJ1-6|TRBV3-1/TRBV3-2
ASSLKRQGHSPLH
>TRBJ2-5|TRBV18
ASSPTSPAETQY
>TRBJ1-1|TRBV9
ASSVGGNLLNTEAF
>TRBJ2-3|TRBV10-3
AISDVGLRAPSTDTQY
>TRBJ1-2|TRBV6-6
ASSPDRGRGGYT
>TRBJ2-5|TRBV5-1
ASSGPRDYRETQY
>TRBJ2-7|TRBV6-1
ASSEQGYEQY
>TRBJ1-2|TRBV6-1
ASSERGIYGYT
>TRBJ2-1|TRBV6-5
ASSRAPNEQF
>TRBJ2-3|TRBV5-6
ASSPLSGLGTDTQY
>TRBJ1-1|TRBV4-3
ASSLLEGRTEAF
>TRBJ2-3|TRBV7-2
ASSVSGGAYTDTQY
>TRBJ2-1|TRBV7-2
ASSPSWPRGSAEQF
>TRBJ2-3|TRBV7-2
ASSTRLAGALTDTQY
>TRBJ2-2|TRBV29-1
SALGQTGELF
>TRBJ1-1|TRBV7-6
ASSLKGDGTEAF
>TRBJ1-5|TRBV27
ASSLYRASNQPQH
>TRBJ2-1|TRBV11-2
ASTPTGGVYNEQF
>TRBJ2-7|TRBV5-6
ASSLELSGYEQY
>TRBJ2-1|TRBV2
ASAKLGGSNEQF
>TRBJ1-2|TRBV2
ASSNRDLTGSYYGYT
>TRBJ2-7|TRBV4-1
ASSQAPSYEQY